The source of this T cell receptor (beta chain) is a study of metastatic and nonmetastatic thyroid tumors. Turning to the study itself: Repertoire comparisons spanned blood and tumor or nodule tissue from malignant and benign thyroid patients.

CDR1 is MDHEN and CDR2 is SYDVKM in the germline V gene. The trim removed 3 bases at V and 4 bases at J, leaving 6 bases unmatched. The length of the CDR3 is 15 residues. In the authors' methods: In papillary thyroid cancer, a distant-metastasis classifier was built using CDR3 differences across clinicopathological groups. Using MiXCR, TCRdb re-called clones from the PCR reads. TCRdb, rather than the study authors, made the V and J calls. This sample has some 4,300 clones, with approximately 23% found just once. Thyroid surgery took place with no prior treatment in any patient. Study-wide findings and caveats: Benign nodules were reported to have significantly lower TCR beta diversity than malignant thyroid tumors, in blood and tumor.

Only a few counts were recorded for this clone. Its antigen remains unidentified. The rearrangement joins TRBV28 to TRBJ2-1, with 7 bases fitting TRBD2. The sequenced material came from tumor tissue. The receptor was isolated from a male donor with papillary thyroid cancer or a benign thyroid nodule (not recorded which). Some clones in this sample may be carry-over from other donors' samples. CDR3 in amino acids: CASSFPGGRYNEQFF. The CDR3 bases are TGTGCCAGCAGTTTTCCGGGGGGAAGGTACAATGAGCAGTTCTTC.